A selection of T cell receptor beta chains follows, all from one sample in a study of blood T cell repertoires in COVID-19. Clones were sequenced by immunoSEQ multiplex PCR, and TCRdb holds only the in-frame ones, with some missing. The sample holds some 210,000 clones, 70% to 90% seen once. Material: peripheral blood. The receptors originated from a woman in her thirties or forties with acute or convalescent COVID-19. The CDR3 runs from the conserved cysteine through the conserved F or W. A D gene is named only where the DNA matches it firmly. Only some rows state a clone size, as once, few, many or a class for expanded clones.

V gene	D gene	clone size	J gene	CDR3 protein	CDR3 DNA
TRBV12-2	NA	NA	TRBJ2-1	CASRLVASGDYNEQFF	TGTGCAAGTCGCTTAGTGGCCAGCGGAGACTACAATGAGCAGTTCTTC
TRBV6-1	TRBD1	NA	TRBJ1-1	CASSEGQGDTEAFF	TGTGCCAGCAGTGAGGGACAGGGAGACACTGAAGCTTTCTTT
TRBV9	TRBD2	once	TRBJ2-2	CASSVPSGVANTGELFF	TGTGCCAGCAGCGTACCGAGCGGGGTAGCGAACACCGGGGAGCTGTTTTTT
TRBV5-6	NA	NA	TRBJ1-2	CASSLGQGNYGYTF	TGTGCCAGCAGCTTAGGTCAGGGGAATTATGGCTACACCTTC
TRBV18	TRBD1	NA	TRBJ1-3	CASSPGTASSGNTIYF	TGTGCCAGCTCACCAGGGACAGCTTCCTCTGGAAACACCATATATTTT
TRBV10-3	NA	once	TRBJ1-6	CAISEGPAQTNSPLHF	TGTGCCATCAGTGAGGGTCCTGCTCAAACAAATTCACCCCTCCACTTT
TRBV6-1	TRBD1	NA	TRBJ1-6	CASSVAGTGGALHF	TGTGCCAGCAGTGTAGCCGGGACAGGGGGGGCCCTCCACTTT
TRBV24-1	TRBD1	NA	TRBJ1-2	CATSDFRQGYGYTF	TGTGCCACCAGTGATTTCAGACAGGGTTATGGCTACACCTTC
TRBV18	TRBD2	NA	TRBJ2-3	CASSPPRGGLSTDTQYF	TGTGCCAGCTCACCGCCTCGGGGGGGCCTTAGCACAGATACGCAGTATTTT
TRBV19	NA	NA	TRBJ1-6	CAVGPYGEDYSPLHF	TGTGCCGTAGGCCCTTACGGGGAGGATTATTCACCCCTCCACTTT
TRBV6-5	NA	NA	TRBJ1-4	CASSYSGGGVNEKLFF	TGTGCCAGCAGTTACTCTGGGGGGGGAGTTAATGAAAAACTGTTTTTT
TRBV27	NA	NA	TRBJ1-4	CASSLGAAGKVGIDEKLFF	TGTGCCAGCAGTTTAGGCGCGGCAGGGAAGGTGGGGATCGATGAAAAACTGTTTTTT
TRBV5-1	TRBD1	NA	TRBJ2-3	CASSSWTGAVDADTQYF	TGCGCCAGCAGCTCATGGACAGGGGCAGTTGACGCAGATACGCAGTATTTT
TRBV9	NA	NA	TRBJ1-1	CASSVAIGNTEAFF	TGTGCCAGCAGCGTAGCTATTGGGAACACTGAAGCTTTCTTT
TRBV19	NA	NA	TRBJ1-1	CASIGGLGLNTEAFF	TGTGCCAGTATTGGGGGCTTGGGCCTGAACACTGAAGCTTTCTTT
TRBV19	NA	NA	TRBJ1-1	CASSRAGAEAFF	TGTGCCAGTAGTAGGGCAGGGGCTGAAGCTTTCTTT
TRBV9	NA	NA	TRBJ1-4	CASSPRGFGEQATNEKLFF	TGTGCCAGCAGCCCCCGCGGGTTCGGGGAGCAGGCAACTAATGAAAAACTGTTTTTT
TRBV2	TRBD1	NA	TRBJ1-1	CASSIRQGRTEAFF	TGTGCCAGCAGCATACGACAGGGACGCACTGAAGCTTTCTTT
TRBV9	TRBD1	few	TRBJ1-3	CASSVTGGSGNTIYF	TGTGCCAGCAGCGTTACAGGGGGTTCTGGAAACACCATATATTTT
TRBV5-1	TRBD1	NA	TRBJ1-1	CASSAGQGAFGEAFF	TGCGCCAGCAGCGCGGGACAGGGGGCGTTTGGTGAAGCTTTCTTT
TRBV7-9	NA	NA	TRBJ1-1	CASSLVAGTEAFF	TGTGCCAGCAGCTTAGTTGCAGGCACTGAAGCTTTCTTT
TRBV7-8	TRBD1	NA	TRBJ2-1	CASSSTYRGQGPGRGEQFF	TGTGCCAGCAGCTCAACGTACAGGGGACAGGGGCCCGGAAGGGGAGAGCAGTTCTTC
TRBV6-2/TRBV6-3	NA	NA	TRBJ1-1	CASSYAVRTEAFF	TGTGCCAGCAGTTACGCGGTCCGGACTGAAGCTTTCTTT
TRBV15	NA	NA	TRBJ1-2	CATSRDGLYGYTF	TGTGCCACCAGCAGAGATGGCCTTTATGGCTACACCTTC
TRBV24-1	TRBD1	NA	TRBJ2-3	CATSDQRDRGTDTQYF	TGTGCCACCAGTGATCAACGGGACAGGGGCACAGATACGCAGTATTTT
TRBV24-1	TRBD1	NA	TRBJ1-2	CATSDTGTGSGYTF	TGTGCCACCAGTGACACCGGGACAGGGTCCGGCTACACCTTC
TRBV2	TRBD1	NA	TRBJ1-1	CASSEARGTGENTEAFF	TGTGCCAGCAGTGAAGCGCGGGGGACAGGGGAAAACACTGAAGCTTTCTTT
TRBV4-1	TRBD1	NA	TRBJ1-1	CASSQRHLTGGGMNTEAFF	TGCGCCAGCAGCCAAAGGCATCTTACAGGGGGCGGAATGAACACTGAAGCTTTCTTT
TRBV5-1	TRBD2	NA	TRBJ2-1	CASSQIREGHNEQFF	TGCGCCAGCAGCCAGATTAGGGAGGGTCACAATGAGCAGTTCTTC
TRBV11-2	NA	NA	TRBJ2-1	CASSLRPDGGQHNEQFF	TGTGCCAGCAGCTTAAGGCCCGACGGCGGACAACACAATGAGCAGTTCTTC
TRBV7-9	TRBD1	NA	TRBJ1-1	CASSPGQGVEAFF	TGTGCCAGCAGCCCGGGACAGGGGGTGGAAGCTTTCTTT
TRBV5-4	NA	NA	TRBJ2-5	CASSLYAGQYQETQYF	TGTGCCAGCAGCCTTTACGCGGGACAGTACCAAGAGACCCAGTACTTC
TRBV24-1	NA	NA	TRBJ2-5	CATSDLTDSQETQYF	TGTGCCACCAGCGACCTGACAGACTCCCAAGAGACCCAGTACTTC
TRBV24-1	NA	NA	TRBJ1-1	CATQRGRNTEAFF	TGTGCCACCCAAAGGGGCAGGAACACTGAAGCTTTCTTT
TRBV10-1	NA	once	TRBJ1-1	CASSEGQGNTEAFF	TGCGCCAGCAGTGAGGGGCAGGGGAACACTGAAGCTTTCTTT
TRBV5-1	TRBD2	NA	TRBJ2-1	CASQPLAGVYNEQFF	TGCGCCAGCCAACCACTAGCGGGGGTCTACAATGAGCAGTTCTTC
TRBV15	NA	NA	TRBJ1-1	CATSRDVGRAVNTEAFF	TGTGCCACCAGCAGAGATGTGGGCAGGGCGGTGAACACTGAAGCTTTCTTT
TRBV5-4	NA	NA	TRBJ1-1	CASSLAAGTEAFF	TGTGCCAGCAGCTTGGCTGCAGGGACTGAAGCTTTCTTT
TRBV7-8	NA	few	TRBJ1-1	CASSSILNTEAFF	TGTGCCAGCAGCTCTATTTTGAACACTGAAGCTTTCTTT
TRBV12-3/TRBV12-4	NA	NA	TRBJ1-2	CASSFGGYGYTF	TGTGCCAGCAGTTTCGGGGGCTATGGCTACACCTTC
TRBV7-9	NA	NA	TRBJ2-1	CASSLSRGAYNEQFF	TGTGCCAGCAGCTTATCTCGCGGGGCCTACAATGAGCAGTTCTTC
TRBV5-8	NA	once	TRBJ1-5	CASSLGSQSPNQPQHF	TGTGCCAGCAGCTTGGGGTCACAGAGCCCCAATCAGCCCCAGCATTTT
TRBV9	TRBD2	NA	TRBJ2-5	CASSVRSSSGGTLYQETQYF	TGTGCCAGCAGCGTAAGGTCGTCTAGCGGGGGGACATTGTACCAAGAGACCCAGTACTTC
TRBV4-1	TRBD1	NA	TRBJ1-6	CASSQDGTGRNSPLHF	TGCGCCAGCAGCCAAGATGGGACAGGCCGTAATTCACCCCTCCACTTT
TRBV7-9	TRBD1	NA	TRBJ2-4	CASSRPGQGKNIQYF	TGTGCCAGCAGCCGCCCGGGACAGGGTAAAAACATTCAGTACTTC
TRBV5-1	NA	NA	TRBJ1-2	CASSSAGALSYGYTF	TGCGCCAGCAGCTCGGCAGGGGCTCTCTCCTATGGCTACACCTTC
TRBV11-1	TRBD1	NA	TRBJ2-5	CASRTGSPQETQYF	TGTGCCAGCAGGACAGGGAGCCCCCAAGAGACCCAGTACTTC
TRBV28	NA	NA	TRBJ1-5	CASSLSGQGGQPQHF	TGTGCCAGCAGTTTGAGCGGCCAGGGAGGCCAGCCCCAGCATTTT
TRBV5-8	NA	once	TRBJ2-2	CASSLWGGGDTGELFF	TGTGCCAGCAGCTTGTGGGGAGGCGGGGACACCGGGGAGCTGTTTTTT
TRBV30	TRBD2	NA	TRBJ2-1	CAWSVLESSGLPEQFF	TGTGCCTGGAGTGTACTCGAGTCTAGCGGCCTCCCTGAGCAGTTCTTC
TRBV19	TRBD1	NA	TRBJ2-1	CASRGQGNNNEQFF	TGTGCCAGTAGGGGACAGGGGAATAACAATGAGCAGTTCTTC
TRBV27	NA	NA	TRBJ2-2	CASSLSIPGELFF	TGTGCCAGCAGTTTGAGTATCCCCGGGGAGCTGTTTTTT
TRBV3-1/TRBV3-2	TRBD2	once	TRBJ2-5	CASSQVLLAGGGETQYF	TGTGCCAGCAGCCAAGTGCTACTCGCGGGGGGGGGAGAGACCCAGTACTTC
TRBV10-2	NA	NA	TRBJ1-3	CASSATSGRIRGNTIYF	TGCGCCAGCAGTGCCACGTCAGGGAGGATTCGAGGAAACACCATATATTTT
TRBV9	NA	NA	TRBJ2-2	CASSRPRGFTGELFF	TGTGCCAGCAGCCGTCCCAGGGGATTCACCGGGGAGCTGTTTTTT
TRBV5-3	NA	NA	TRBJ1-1	CARSYSRGVRTEAFF	TGTGCCAGAAGCTATAGTCGCGGAGTACGGACTGAAGCTTTCTTT
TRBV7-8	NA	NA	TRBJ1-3	CASSLVRPGNTIYF	TGTGCCAGCAGCTTAGTGCGTCCCGGAAACACCATATATTTT
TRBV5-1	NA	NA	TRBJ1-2	CASSLDTHYGYTF	TGCGCCAGCAGCTTGGACACGCACTATGGCTACACCTTC
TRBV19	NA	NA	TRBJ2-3	CASSIDRQGADTQYF	TGTGCCAGTAGTATAGATCGCCAGGGTGCAGATACGCAGTATTTT
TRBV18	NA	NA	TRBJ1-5	CASSPEASSNQPQHF	TGTGCCAGCTCACCAGAGGCGTCGAGCAATCAGCCCCAGCATTTT